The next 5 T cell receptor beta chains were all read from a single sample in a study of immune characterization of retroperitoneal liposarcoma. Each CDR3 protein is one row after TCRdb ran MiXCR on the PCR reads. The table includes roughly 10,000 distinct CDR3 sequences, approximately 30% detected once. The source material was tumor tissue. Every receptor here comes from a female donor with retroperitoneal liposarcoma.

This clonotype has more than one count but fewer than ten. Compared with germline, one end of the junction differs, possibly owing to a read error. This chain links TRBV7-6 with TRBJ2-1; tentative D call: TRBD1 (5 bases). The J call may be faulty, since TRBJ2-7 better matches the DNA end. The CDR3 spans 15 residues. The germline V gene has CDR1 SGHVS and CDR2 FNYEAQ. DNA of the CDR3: TGTGCTAGCAGCCCCGACAGCCTCTCCTACAATGAGCAGTACTTC. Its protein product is CASSPDSLSYNEQYF.

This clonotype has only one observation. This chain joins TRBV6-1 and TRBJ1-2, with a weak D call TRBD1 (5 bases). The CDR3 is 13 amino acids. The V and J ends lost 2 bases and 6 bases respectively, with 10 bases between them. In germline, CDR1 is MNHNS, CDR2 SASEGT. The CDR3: CASSESGRDGYTF. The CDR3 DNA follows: TGTGCCAGCAGTGAATCAGGGCGGGATGGCTACACCTTC.

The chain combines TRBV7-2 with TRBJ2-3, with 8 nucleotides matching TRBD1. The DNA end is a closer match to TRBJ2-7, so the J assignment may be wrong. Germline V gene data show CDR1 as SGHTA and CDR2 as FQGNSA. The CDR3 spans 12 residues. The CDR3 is CASSPDRVEQYF. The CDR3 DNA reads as TGTGCCAGCAGCCCGGACAGGGTGGAGCAGTACTTC.

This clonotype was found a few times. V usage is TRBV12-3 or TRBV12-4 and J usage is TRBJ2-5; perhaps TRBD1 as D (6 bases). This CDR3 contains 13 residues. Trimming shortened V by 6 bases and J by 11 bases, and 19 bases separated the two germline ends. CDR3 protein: CASRPRTDNEQYF. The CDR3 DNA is TGTGCCAGCAGGCCGAGGACAGACAATGAGCAGTACTTC.

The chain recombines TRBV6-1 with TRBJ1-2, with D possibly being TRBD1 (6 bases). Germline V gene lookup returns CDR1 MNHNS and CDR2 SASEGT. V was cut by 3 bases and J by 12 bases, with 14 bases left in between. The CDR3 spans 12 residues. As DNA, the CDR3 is TGTGCCAGCAGTGATCAGGGGTACGGCCACACCTTC. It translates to CASSDQGYGHTF.